These T cell receptor beta chains were read from a single sample in a study of T cell changes during pregnancy in multiple sclerosis. Data came from immunoSEQ multiplex PCR; TCRdb stores just in-frame clones and leaves some out. Among 55,000 to 65,000 clones listed, 93% were seen once. This specimen consisted of CD4+ T cells from peripheral blood mononuclear cells, obtained before pregnancy. These receptors were taken from a female donor with multiple sclerosis, enrolled in a pregnancy study. CDR3s include the opening cysteine and the closing phenylalanine or tryptophan. A D gene is named only where the DNA matches it firmly. Not every row has a clone size; where given, it reads once, few, many or a size class.

NA,TRBV5-6,TRBD2,TRBJ2-7,TGTGCCAGCAGCTTGAGTCTAGCGGGAAACTACGAGCAGTACTTC,CASSLSLAGNYEQYF
NA,TRBV27,NA,TRBJ2-2,TGTGCCAGCCACAACACTGGGCACACCGGGGAGCTGTTTTTT,CASHNTGHTGELFF
NA,TRBV19,NA,TRBJ1-2,TGTGCCAGTAGAGTATCCGAATCCAGGGGTTATGGCTACACCTTC,CASRVSESRGYGYTF
NA,TRBV18,NA,TRBJ1-4,TGTGCCAGCTCGCTAAACCACGGTGAAAAACTGTTTTTT,CASSLNHGEKLFF
NA,TRBV5-8,NA,TRBJ1-5,TGTGCCAGCAGCTTGGGAGTGGGTGTGATAGGGAGTCAGCCCCAGCATTTT,CASSLGVGVIGSQPQHF
NA,TRBV11-2,NA,TRBJ2-2,TGTGCCAGCAGGAGGGGGGGAGTCACCGGGGAGCTGTTTTTT,CASRRGGVTGELFF
few,TRBV21-1,NA,TRBJ2-7,TGTGCCAGCAGCAAAGCGGCCAGGGGTGTTGGGCTTCCCTACGAGCAGTACTTC,CASSKAARGVGLPYEQYF
NA,TRBV6-5,TRBD1,TRBJ1-4,TGTGCCAGCAGAGGGACAGCCGGCGGAAAACTGTTTTTT,CASRGTAGGKLFF
NA,TRBV9,NA,TRBJ1-2,TGTGCCAGCAGCGTAGCTGCAGGGTGGGGCTACACCTTC,CASSVAAGWGYTF
NA,TRBV2,NA,TRBJ2-4,TGTGCCAGCAGTGAAGCGCGGGAAAACATTCAGTACTTC,CASSEARENIQYF
once,TRBV5-6,TRBD1,TRBJ1-4,TGTGCCAGCAGCCAACGCCAGGGGGCCTATAATGAAAAACTGTTTTTT,CASSQRQGAYNEKLFF
NA,TRBV7-2,NA,TRBJ2-5,TGTGCCAGCAGCTTAATCCCAATCCAAGAGACCCAGTACTTC,CASSLIPIQETQYF
NA,TRBV7-9,NA,TRBJ1-1,TGTGCCAGCAGCTCCCGACCTGCAGGGGACACTGAAGCTTTCTTT,CASSSRPAGDTEAFF
NA,TRBV6-6,TRBD1,TRBJ1-1,TGTGCCAGCAGTTATACAGGGGGAACTGAAGCTTTCTTT,CASSYTGGTEAFF
NA,TRBV28,NA,TRBJ2-7,TGTGCCAGCGTGGGGGGTTCGGTCTACGAGCAGTACTTC,CASVGGSVYEQYF
NA,TRBV29-1,NA,TRBJ2-5,TGCAGCGCCTCCAGGGGTGGGGAGACCCAGTACTTC,CSASRGGETQYF
NA,TRBV28,NA,TRBJ2-7,TGTGCCAGCAGCCGGTCCTACGAGCAGTACTTC,CASSRSYEQYF
NA,TRBV20-1,NA,TRBJ1-1,TGCAGTGCCCCCCATAACACTGAAGCTTTCTTT,CSAPHNTEAFF
NA,TRBV7-7,NA,TRBJ2-5,TGTGCTAGCAGCCGAGGACAAAGGGAGACCCAGTACTTC,CASSRGQRETQYF
NA,TRBV14,NA,TRBJ1-6,TGTGCCAGCAGCCCCGGCATTGGGACTTATAATTCACCCCTCCACTTT,CASSPGIGTYNSPLHF